One and the same sample provided the 28 T cell receptor beta chains below, sequenced in a study of blood T cell repertoires in COVID-19. TCRdb's table, derived via immunoSEQ multiplex PCR, lists solely in-frame clones and lacks some. The table includes about 81,000 clones, approximately 92% detected once. The specimen sequenced was peripheral blood. The receptors derive from a woman at least 80 years old with active COVID-19.

Comments on this clone: The same CDR3 also results from other DNA sequences found in this sample. The CDR3 bases are TGTGCCAGCAGCCAAAGACAGGGTCCCTACGAGCAGTACTTC. Amino acid sequence: CASSQRQGPYEQYF. The V call is TRBV7-2, the J call TRBJ2-7; TRBD1 aligns across 7 bases. V gave up 5 bases and J gave up 2 bases; unmatched junction bases: 6. From germline, CDR1 is SGHTA and CDR2 FQGNSA. This CDR3 is built from 14 residues.

This chain uses TRBV28 with TRBJ1-6; a possible D gene is TRBD1 (5 bases). Trimming left V 1 base short and J 14 bases short, with 12 bases between. Germline V gives CDR1 MDHEN, CDR2 SYDVKM. The CDR3 extends over 13 amino acids. CDR3: CASSLFGGPTLHF. In nucleotides, the CDR3 is TGTGCCAGCAGTTTATTCGGGGGTCCAACCCTCCACTTT.

This chain links TRBV7-8 with TRBJ2-3; D remains unclear. V was clipped by 0 bases and J by 6 bases, with 13 bases between them. The length of the CDR3 is 15 residues. CDR1 SGHVS and CDR2 FQNEAQ come from the germline V gene. This CDR3 reads CASSLAPGYGDTQYF. For the CDR3, the DNA is TGTGCCAGCAGCTTAGCGCCGGGTTACGGGGATACGCAGTATTTT.

The chain is built from TRBV4-1 and TRBJ2-3; 11 nucleotides align to TRBD2. There are 16 residues in the CDR3. Per germline, CDR1 MGHRA and CDR2 YSYEKL. J was trimmed by 4 bases and V by 1 base; bases with no gene match: 4. The CDR3: CASSQGLAGFADTQYF. The DNA for the CDR3 is TGCGCCAGCAGCCAAGGACTAGCGGGGTTCGCAGATACGCAGTATTTT.

V is TRBV5-1 and J is TRBJ2-5, with 8 bases aligning to TRBD2. Germline-derived CDR1 and CDR2 are SGHRS and YFSETQ. The CDR3 runs 16 residues. V gave up 1 base and J gave up 5 bases; unmatched junction bases: 10. The CDR3 protein is CASSLLPGGPGETQYF. CDR3 DNA: TGCGCCAGCAGCTTGTTACCGGGAGGGCCCGGGGAGACCCAGTACTTC.

This chain connects TRBV18 to TRBJ2-7; D might be TRBD1 (5 bases). This CDR3 contains 14 residues. CDR1 KGHSH and CDR2 LQKENI come from the germline V gene. V lost 3 bases, J lost 3 bases, and 12 bases lay in between. Written as DNA, the CDR3 is TGTGCCAGCTCACCGGACATTCACCTCTACGAGCAGTACTTC. It specifies CASSPDIHLYEQYF. Combining the CDR3 with reference TRBV18 and TRBJ2-7 gives the whole variable domain NAGVMQNPRHLVRRRGQEARLRCSPMKGHSHVYWYRQLPEEGLKFMVYLQKENIIDESGMPKERFSAEFPKEGPSILRIQQVVRGDSAAYFCASSPDIHLYEQYFGPGTRLTVT.

The gene calls are TRBV7-2 and TRBJ1-6; 8 bases align to TRBD1. The CDR3 has 16 amino acids. The germline V gene has CDR1 SGHTA and CDR2 FQGNSA. V shed 4 bases and J 7 bases; nucleotides not matched to a gene: 9. CDR3 in amino acids: CASSSPRTGRNSPLHF. The CDR3 DNA is TGTGCCAGCAGCTCCCCCAGGACAGGGCGAAATTCACCCCTCCACTTT.

The chain combines TRBV7-8 with TRBJ2-1; 8 bases match TRBD1. The CDR3 is 14 amino acids. V lost 10 bases and J lost 4; bases outside the gene matches: 9. The germline V gene has CDR1 SGHVS and CDR2 FQNEAQ. The chain's CDR3 is CATMGQEIYNEQFF. The CDR3 coding sequence is TGTGCCACAATGGGACAGGAGATATACAATGAGCAGTTCTTC.

The chain couples TRBV27 to TRBJ2-1; 10 bases are shared with TRBD2. Trimming at V came to 5 bases and at J to 1 base, leaving 2 bases not matched to a gene. There are 15 residues in the CDR3. Germline CDR1 MNHEY, CDR2 SMNVEV (reference sequence). CDR3 residues: CASSQTSGSYNEQFF. The CDR3 DNA sequence: TGTGCCAGCAGTCAGACTAGCGGGTCCTACAATGAGCAGTTCTTC.

The V and J genes are TRBV5-4 and TRBJ2-7, with no clear D. Trimming removed 0 bases from V and 6 bases from J, with 10 bases in between. Germline V lookup: CDR1 SGHNT, CDR2 YYREEE (reference sequence). The CDR3 is 13 residues long. The CDR3 bases are TGTGCCAGCAGCTTGGCCGGTCGAGGCGAGCAGTACTTC. The encoded protein is CASSLAGRGEQYF.

V gene TRBV18 combines with J gene TRBJ2-7; D unclear. V lost 2 bases to trimming and J lost 4 bases, with 9 bases between them. Germline assignment: CDR1 KGHSH and CDR2 LQKENI. This CDR3 is 13 amino acids long. The CDR3, as DNA: TGTGCCAGCTCACCAGGGCAGAAATACGAGCAGTACTTC. Translation gives CASSPGQKYEQYF.

This clone was seen a single time. The V call is TRBV9, the J call TRBJ2-2; unclear D gene. Germline loops: CDR1 SGDLS, CDR2 YYNGEE. V was trimmed by 4 bases and J by 6 bases, leaving 10 bases between them. There are 13 residues in the CDR3. CDR3 in DNA: TGTGCCAGCAGCCCCCTAAGTGCCGGGGAGCTGTTTTTT. Its translation: CASSPLSAGELFF. Supplemented by reference TRBV9 and TRBJ2-2, the full variable domain reads DSGVTQTPKHLITATGQRVTLRCSPRSGDLSVYWYQQSLDQGLQFLIQYYNGEERAKGNILERFSAQQFPDLHSELNLSSLELGDSALYFCASSPLSAGELFFGEGSRLTVL.

The rearrangement links TRBV7-9 to TRBJ2-2; D is possibly TRBD1 (6 bases). The CDR3 extends over 15 amino acids. V lost 5 bases, J lost 2 bases, and 12 bases lay in between. The germline CDR1 and CDR2 sequences are SEHNR and FQNEAQ (reference sequence). The CDR3: CASSTRTVNTGELFF. The CDR3 DNA reads TGTGCCAGCAGCACCCGGACAGTTAACACCGGGGAGCTGTTTTTT.

The gene calls are TRBV7-9 and TRBJ2-1, with TRBD2 matching 12 bases. Germline CDR1 is SEHNR and CDR2 is FQNEAQ (reference sequence). The CDR3 totals 18 residues. V gave up 1 base and J gave up 2 bases; unmatched junction bases: 6. The CDR3 DNA reads as TGTGCCAGCAGCTTAGGCCCGGGACTAGCGGGTCCCTACAATGAGCAGTTCTTC. Translated: CASSLGPGLAGPYNEQFF.

CDR3 amino acids: CASSRGLAFTGELFF. CDR3 DNA sequence: TGTGCCAGCAGCCGCGGACTAGCGTTCACCGGGGAGCTGTTTTTT. The genes are TRBV11-2 and TRBJ2-2; 9 nucleotides line up with TRBD2. Per germline, CDR1 SGHAT and CDR2 FQNNGV. The CDR3 extends over 15 amino acids. The V and J ends lost 5 bases and 4 bases, in that order; junction bases with no gene match: 5.

This sequence joins TRBV28 and TRBJ2-2; D is unresolved. Looked up from germline, CDR1 is MDHEN and CDR2 is SYDVKM. V lost 3 bases and J lost 5, with 10 bases in between. This CDR3 region has 14 residues. The CDR3 sequence is CASSFDQQTGELFF. The CDR3 DNA reads TGTGCCAGCAGTTTCGATCAACAGACCGGGGAGCTGTTTTTT. The full variable domain, with the rest looked up from reference TRBV28 and TRBJ2-2, is DVKVTQSSRYLVKRTGEKVFLECVQDMDHENMFWYRQDPGLGLRLIYFSYDVKMKEKGDIPEGYSVSREKKERFSLILESASTNQTSMYLCASSFDQQTGELFFGEGSRLTVL.

The chain links TRBV19 to TRBJ2-3; 12 positions agree with TRBD2. Germline CDR1 and CDR2: LNHDA and SQIVND (reference sequence). The CDR3 spans 16 residues. After removal of 5 bases from V and 6 bases from J, the junction contained 9 bases not matched to a gene. The CDR3 is CASSRRLAGDLDTQYF. DNA of the CDR3: TGTGCCAGTAGTCGGCGACTAGCGGGAGACCTGGATACGCAGTATTTT. Together with reference TRBV19 and TRBJ2-3, the CDR3 gives the full variable domain: DGGITQSPKYLFRKEGQNVTLSCEQNLNHDAMYWYRQDPGQGLRLIYYSQIVNDFQKGDIAEGYSVSREKKESFPLTVTSAQKNPTAFYLCASSRRLAGDLDTQYFGPGTRLTVL.

The CDR3 here is CSARDQQAQYF. CDR3 coding DNA: TGCAGTGCTAGAGACCAGCAGGCCCAGTACTTC. The rearrangement links TRBV20-1 to TRBJ2-5; no clear D gene. V was trimmed by 0 bases and J by 9 bases, leaving 8 bases between them. Germline CDR1 is DFQATT and CDR2 is SNEGSKA (reference sequence). This CDR3 is built from 11 residues.

The rearrangement links TRBV7-9 to TRBJ2-3; D is possibly TRBD1 (6 bases). This CDR3 region has 14 residues. Germline CDR1 SEHNR, CDR2 FQNEAQ (reference sequence). The V end lost 5 bases, the J end lost 4 bases, and 13 bases lay between the germline ends. DNA for the CDR3: TGTGCCAGCAGCGCCCGCGACAGGCCAGATACGCAGTATTTT. Protein product: CASSARDRPDTQYF.

The J gene is TRBJ2-5, the V gene TRBV28, with D possibly being TRBD1 (6 bases). Germline V CDR1 and CDR2: MDHEN, SYDVKM. CDR3 length equals 15 residues. V was shortened by 4 bases and J by 3 bases, with 15 bases between the two germline ends. In DNA form, the CDR3 reads TGTGCCAGCAGTTACAGGGTAGGGCAAAAAGAGACCCAGTACTTC. It translates to CASSYRVGQKETQYF.

The V call is TRBV20-1, the J call TRBJ2-2, with D possibly being TRBD2 (6 bases). V was clipped by 3 bases and J by 1 base, with 12 bases between them. Germline CDR1 and CDR2: DFQATT and SNEGSKA (reference sequence). The CDR3 contains 15 residues. The CDR3 DNA reads as TGCAGTGCTAGTACAGGACTACAGAACACCGGGGAGCTGTTTTTT. It yields the protein CSASTGLQNTGELFF.

This chain connects TRBV9 to TRBJ2-1; weak D call: TRBD2 (5 bases). V was shortened by 4 bases and J by 12 bases, with 23 bases between the two germline ends. Germline V CDR1 and CDR2: SGDLS, YYNGEE. The CDR3 loop spans 15 amino acids. The CDR3 DNA is TGTGCCAGCAGCCCCCCCACCCGGGTCCCCGAGGGGCAGTTCTTC. Translating gives CASSPPTRVPEGQFF. Variable domain in full (rest from reference TRBV9 and TRBJ2-1): DSGVTQTPKHLITATGQRVTLRCSPRSGDLSVYWYQQSLDQGLQFLIQYYNGEERAKGNILERFSAQQFPDLHSELNLSSLELGDSALYFCASSPPTRVPEGQFFGPGTRLTVL.

For this clone: One junction end does not reproduce the germline sequence, and a read error may be involved. V and J are TRBV18 and TRBJ1-2, with TRBD1 as a possible D gene (5 bases). Germline lookup yields CDR1 KGHSH and CDR2 LQKENI. The CDR3 is 14 amino acids. The CDR3 here is CASSPLDSFYGYTF. CDR3 DNA: TGTGCCAGCTCGCCACTAGACAGTTTCTATGGCTACACCTTC.

The chain carries TRBV7-3 and TRBJ2-5; 7 bases are a match to TRBD1. CDR3 length equals 15 residues. With 0 bases clipped from V and 4 bases from J, the junction kept 5 bases outside the gene matches. Germline V gives CDR1 SGHTA, CDR2 FQGTGA. The CDR3 DNA reads TGTGCCAGCAGCTTAACGGGACAGATTTTAGAGACCCAGTACTTC. It yields the protein CASSLTGQILETQYF.

The chain has TRBV4-2 and TRBJ1-2; D is unclear. V shed 0 bases and J shed 3 bases, with 8 bases lying between them. Looked up from germline, CDR1 is LGHNA and CDR2 is YNFKEQ. The CDR3 sequence is 14 residues long. This CDR3 reads CASSQELRDYGYTF. The CDR3 coding sequence is TGTGCCAGCAGCCAAGAATTGAGGGACTATGGCTACACCTTC.

CDR3 sequence (DNA): TGTGCCAGCAGTTACTCAACGTTGGGGACTTTCCTGTTCAACACCTTC. Translating it yields CASSYSTLGTFLFNTF. The rearrangement links TRBV28 to TRBJ1-2; a possible D gene is TRBD1 (5 bases). CDR1 is MDHEN, CDR2 SYDVKM, per germline. Trimming stripped 4 bases from V and 12 bases from J, with 27 bases between. The CDR3 loop spans 16 amino acids.

The chain has TRBV7-9 and TRBJ2-7; TRBD2 agrees at 12 bases. V shed 1 base, J shed 6 bases, and the junction held 4 bases outside the gene matches. Germline V gene lookup returns CDR1 SEHNR and CDR2 FQNEAQ (reference sequence). There are 15 residues in the CDR3. CDR3 loop: CASSLEALAGGEQYF. In nucleotides, the CDR3 is TGTGCCAGCAGCTTAGAGGCACTAGCGGGAGGCGAGCAGTACTTC.

The chain is built from TRBV5-6 and TRBJ2-7; D remains ambiguous. Per germline, CDR1 SGHDT and CDR2 YYEEEE. This CDR3 has 13 residues. Trimming pared 4 bases from V and 13 bases from J, leaving 21 bases between. The CDR3 coding sequence is TGTGCCAGCAGCCAAAGACAAGCCGACGCCGGATACTTC. The encoded protein is CASSQRQADAGYF. The whole variable domain, remainder taken from reference TRBV5-6 and TRBJ2-7, is DAGVTQSPTHLIKTRGQQVTLRCSPKSGHDTVSWYQQALGQGPQFIFQYYEEEERQRGNFPDRFSGHQFPNYSSELNVNALLLGDSALYLCASSQRQADAGYFGPGTRLTVT.